The 18 T cell receptor beta chains presented below share a single source sample, sequenced in a study of T cell responses to AZD1222 COVID-19 vaccine. Sequencing was performed with immunoSEQ multiplex PCR; in TCRdb, only in-frame clones are kept and a portion is missing. Here the sample spans around 80,000 clones, roughly 90% being singletons. The sequenced sample was peripheral blood, obtained 28 days after the second AZD1222 dose. The receptors originated from an adult who received the AZD1222 COVID-19 vaccine.

The chain recombines TRBV5-1 with TRBJ2-1, with 7 bases fitting TRBD2. The CDR3 runs 16 residues. The V gene's germline CDR1 is SGHRS and CDR2 YFSETQ. Germline trimming cut 3 bases from V and 7 bases from J; bases unmatched to any gene: 13. CDR3 loop: CASSSLGGGPGNEQFF. CDR3 nucleotides: TGCGCCAGCAGCTCCCTTGGGGGAGGGCCCGGAAATGAGCAGTTCTTC.

The chain is built from TRBV12-2 and TRBJ1-3. TRBV12-2 is recorded as a pseudogene. The CDR3 has 17 residues. CDR3 DNA: TGTGCAAGTCGCTTAGCGCTTTCGAGGGTCCAGGGAAACACCATATATTTT. It translates to CASRLALSRVQGNTIYF.

There are a few counts of this clone. The J gene is TRBJ2-3, the V gene TRBV11-2, with no clear D. CDR1 and CDR2 (germline): SGHAT, FQNNGV. The V end lost 5 bases, the J end lost 5 bases, and 5 bases lay between the germline ends. CDR3 length equals 11 residues. CDR3 region: CASSILDTQYF. CDR3 bases: TGTGCCAGCAGCATCTTAGATACGCAGTATTTT.

V and J are TRBV6-6 and TRBJ1-5; tentative D call: TRBD1 (6 bases). Germline-derived CDR1 and CDR2 are MNHNY and SVGAGI (reference sequence). The V gene lost 5 bases and the J gene lost 7 bases, with 15 bases spanning the gap. The CDR3 has 14 amino acids. The CDR3 here is CASSLQQGRQPQHF. In DNA, the CDR3 is TGTGCCAGCAGTCTCCAACAGGGAAGGCAGCCCCAGCATTTT.

The chain carries TRBV7-2 and TRBJ2-1, with TRBD2 matching 8 bases. V gave up 11 bases and J gave up 4 bases; unmatched junction bases: 7. Germline V gene lookup returns CDR1 SGHTA and CDR2 FQGNSA. CDR3 length: 13 residues. This chain's CDR3 is CALGTRRYNEQFF. Written as DNA, the CDR3 is TGTGCCCTCGGGACTAGGCGATACAATGAGCAGTTCTTC.

This chain joins TRBV6-2 or TRBV6-3 and TRBJ1-5, with TRBD1 as a possible D gene (6 bases). Germline values: CDR1 MNHEY, CDR2 SVGEGT. The ends were cut back, 0 bases at V and 2 bases at J, with 11 bases in the middle. CDR3 size: 16 residues. CDR3 DNA sequence: TGTGCCAGCAGTTACTCGATTCCAGGGGGCAATCAGCCCCAGCATTTT. Amino acid sequence: CASSYSIPGGNQPQHF.

The rearrangement joins TRBV19 to TRBJ2-1; D possibly corresponds to TRBD2 (6 bases). Germline V gene sequence: CDR1 LNHDA, CDR2 SQIVND (reference sequence). Trimming stripped 1 base from V and 2 bases from J, with 12 bases between. The CDR3 covers 16 residues. This CDR3 is CASSIGGRRTYNEQFF. The CDR3 nucleotides read TGTGCCAGTAGTATAGGGGGGAGGAGAACCTACAATGAGCAGTTCTTC.

The chain combines TRBV29-1 with TRBJ1-2; TRBD1 aligns across 9 bases. The CDR3 has 11 residues. The germline gives CDR1 SQVTM, CDR2 ANQGSEA. J gave up 8 bases and V 7 bases, and 5 bases lay outside the gene matches. DNA of the CDR3: TGCAGCGCTAGACAGGGGGGAGGCTACACCTTC. It yields the protein CSARQGGGYTF. Using reference TRBV29-1 and TRBJ1-2 for the parts outside the CDR3, the full variable domain is SAVISQKPSRDICQRGTSLTIQCQVDSQVTMMFWYRQQPGQSLTLIATANQGSEATYESGFVIDKFPISRPNLTFSTLTVSNMSPEDSSIYLCSARQGGGYTFGSGTRLTVV.

The chain combines TRBV27 with TRBJ2-7, with D perhaps TRBD1 (7 bases). This CDR3 region has 13 residues. Germline CDR1 and CDR2: MNHEY and SMNVEV (reference sequence). Trimming removed 3 bases from V and 3 bases from J, with 9 bases in between. The CDR3 nucleotides are TGTGCCAGCAGTTTCAGGGGGGTCTACGAGCAGTACTTC. Amino acids: CASSFRGVYEQYF.

The chain couples TRBV2 to TRBJ2-7, with D possibly TRBD2 on 7 matching bases. The V end lost 8 bases, the J end lost 2 bases, and 10 bases lay between the germline ends. The CDR3 has 12 amino acids. From germline, CDR1 is SNHLY and CDR2 FYNNEI. This chain's CDR3 is CASRGDTYEQYF. In DNA, the CDR3 is TGTGCCAGCCGGGGGGACACCTACGAGCAGTACTTC.

The chain carries TRBV28 and TRBJ1-2; D unclear. Germline V gives CDR1 MDHEN, CDR2 SYDVKM. The length of the CDR3 is 13 residues. V shed 2 bases and J shed 4 bases, with 8 bases lying between them. DNA for the CDR3: TGTGCCAGCAGTTTAGGTCTCACCTATGGCTACACCTTC. Amino acids: CASSLGLTYGYTF.

The rearrangement uses TRBV11-2 and TRBJ1-2; the D gene is possibly TRBD1 (5 bases). Germline V gene lookup returns CDR1 SGHAT and CDR2 FQNNGV. The CDR3 totals 14 residues. Trimming took 1 base from V and 0 from J, leaving 6 bases between them. The CDR3 sequence: CASSLGDANYGYTF. The DNA for the CDR3 is TGTGCCAGCAGCTTAGGGGACGCTAACTATGGCTACACCTTC.

This clone was picked up one time. CDR3 coding DNA: TGTGCCAGCAGTCCCCAGGATTATCCGGGAGGTCTTCACGAGCAGTACTTC. The encoded protein is CASSPQDYPGGLHEQYF. The V gene is TRBV27, the J gene TRBJ2-7; 7 bases agree with TRBD2. Germline V gene sequence: CDR1 MNHEY, CDR2 SMNVEV (reference sequence). The CDR3 covers 17 residues. V was clipped by 5 bases and J by 5 bases; unmatched bases: 18.

The chain is built from TRBV5-1 and TRBJ2-3; 12 bases line up with TRBD2. Unmatched junction bases numbered 5, after V lost 5 bases and J lost 4 bases. Per the germline V gene, CDR1 is SGHRS and CDR2 is YFSETQ. The CDR3 is made up of 15 amino acids. CDR3 nucleotides: TGCGCCAGCAGGGCGGGACTAGCGGGTCCAGATACGCAGTATTTT. Protein sequence: CASRAGLAGPDTQYF.

The chain joins TRBV20-1 to TRBJ2-7; TRBD1 matches at 7 bases. The CDR3 contains 13 residues. V shed 3 bases and J 3 bases; nucleotides not matched to a gene: 5. Germline-derived CDR1 and CDR2 are DFQATT and SNEGSKA (reference sequence). CDR3 bases: TGCAGTGCTAGTAACAGGGGAAGCTACGAGCAGTACTTC. Translating it yields CSASNRGSYEQYF.

This clone showed up just once. The CDR3 spells CASSQVLGFSNYGYTF. In nucleotides, the CDR3 is TGCGCCAGCAGCCAAGTTTTAGGCTTTTCTAACTATGGCTACACCTTC. The chain recombines TRBV4-1 with TRBJ1-2; D gene ambiguous. Looked up from germline, CDR1 is MGHRA and CDR2 is YSYEKL. Trimming took off 1 base at V and 0 bases at J, with 12 bases between the two ends. The length of the CDR3 is 16 residues.

The chain carries TRBV7-9 and TRBJ2-1; TRBD2 is a possible D gene (6 bases). CDR3 size: 18 residues. V shed 1 base and J shed 3 bases, with 19 bases lying between them. CDR1 is SEHNR and CDR2 is FQNEAQ in the germline V gene (reference sequence). CDR3 in amino acids: CASSLGTWGAGGYNEQFF. The DNA of the CDR3 is TGTGCCAGCAGCTTAGGTACGTGGGGAGCCGGGGGCTACAATGAGCAGTTCTTC.

The chain uses TRBV6-5 and TRBJ2-5, with D possibly matching TRBD1 (5 bases). This CDR3 region has 14 residues. Germline-derived CDR1 and CDR2 are MNHEY and SVGAGI. V lost 6 bases and J 7 bases, leaving 18 bases between the germline ends. The CDR3 sequence is CASRGAQGRPTQYF. CDR3 nucleotide sequence: TGTGCCAGCAGAGGAGCCCAGGGTCGACCGACCCAGTACTTC.